This TCR beta chain was sequenced during a study of T cells in Graves' hyperthyroidism and ophthalmopathy. It was RNA transcripts that yielded the amplified TCR beta CDR3 regions. Initially, a first-round RT-PCR of the TCR CDR3 employed the HTBI primer set. Each CDR3 protein is one row after TCRdb ran MiXCR on the multiplex PCR reads. Found here are hundreds of thousands of distinct CDR3 sequences, more than 15% of them singletons; the top ten hold roughly 3%. This clonotype came up many times. The CDR3 contains 15 residues. J gave up 0 bases and V 4 bases, and 5 bases lay outside the gene matches. Germline loops: CDR1 MDHEN, CDR2 SYDVKM.

The sequencing input was blood. This TCR was sampled from a woman aged 40 to 50 with Graves' ophthalmopathy. V and J are TRBV28 and TRBJ2-7; TRBD2 matches 8 bases. CDR3 in amino acids: CASSSTSESSYEQYF. CDR3 nucleotides: TGTGCCAGCAGTTCGACTAGCGAGAGCTCCTACGAGCAGTACTTC.